This note documents a single T cell receptor (beta chain) sequence. This entry is derived from a study of shared clonotypes between healthy human individuals. Each replicate PCR on the sorted subsets used 150 to 200 ng DNA (around 30,000 T cell genomes). TCRdb's table, derived via immunoSEQ multiplex PCR, lists solely in-frame clones and lacks some. The repertoire holds 550,000 to 650,000 clones, with 95% to 97% as singletons. Per the germline V gene, CDR1 is MGHRA and CDR2 is YSYEKL. CDR3 size: 19 residues. With V trimmed by 0 bases and J by 2 bases, 10 bases remained unmatched. CD45RO-negative cells were positively selected for CCR7, leaving out terminally differentiated effector memory CD45RA+ cells.

The V gene is TRBV4-1, the J gene TRBJ2-7; 13 bases agree with TRBD2. The sequenced sample consisted of naive CD8+ T cells sorted from blood. The receptor comes from a woman aged 25 to 39 in good health. CDR3 protein: CASSQDVTSGRLATYEQYF. CDR3 sequence (DNA): TGCGCCAGCAGCCAAGATGTGACTAGCGGGAGGTTGGCAACCTACGAGCAGTACTTC.